This T cell receptor beta chain stems from a study of identical twins. Trimming at V came to 5 bases and at J to 3 bases, leaving 6 bases not matched to a gene. This CDR3 has 15 amino acids. One entry per CDR3 protein results from TCRdb running MiXCR on the 5' RACE reads. The table has 240,000 or so distinct CDR3 sequences, roughly 13% seen once. This clonotype was recorded a few times. These same records also appear under a second study, on yellow fever vaccine responses in identical twins.

The chain uses TRBV12-3 or TRBV12-4 and TRBJ1-4, with 7 nucleotides matching TRBD1. Specimen: memory (CD45RO+) T cells sorted from blood. The receptor's source is a woman aged 18-29 years in good health. As DNA, the CDR3 is TGTGCCAGCAGTGAGGGGGCCTTGGCTAATGAAAAACTGTTTTTT. Its protein is CASSEGALANEKLFF.